One and the same sample provided the 21 T cell receptor beta chains below, sequenced in a study of blood T cells in healthy people across ages. A second PCR of about 6 to 11 cycles used a sample-barcoded 5' primer and a J-beta primer mix. Using its own MiXCR run on the 5' RACE reads, TCRdb lists one record per CDR3 protein. The table includes 1.5 million to 2 million distinct CDR3 sequences, around 40% detected once. The sequenced sample was blood. All receptors derive from a human donor in good health.

This clonotype was counted ten times or more. The V and J genes are TRBV6-5 and TRBJ2-7, with D possibly TRBD2 on 5 matching bases. Per germline, CDR1 MNHEY and CDR2 SVGAGI. The CDR3 extends over 18 amino acids. With 0 bases removed from V and 3 bases from J, the gap between germline ends came to 21 bases. In DNA, the CDR3 is TGTGCCAGCAGTTACTCTTCCCCCACTAGTAGACTCAACTACGAGCAGTACTTC. This gives the protein CASSYSSPTSRLNYEQYF.

The chain is built from TRBV28 and TRBJ1-1; D not certain. The CDR3 spans 13 residues. CDR1 is MDHEN and CDR2 is SYDVKM in the germline V gene. The V end was cut by 6 bases, the J end by 1 base, with 9 bases between. The CDR3 here is CASRARKNTEAFF. For the CDR3, the DNA is TGTGCCAGCAGAGCCAGGAAGAACACTGAAGCTTTCTTT. Drawing the rest from reference TRBV28 and TRBJ1-1, the complete variable domain is DVKVTQSSRYLVKRTGEKVFLECVQDMDHENMFWYRQDPGLGLRLIYFSYDVKMKEKGDIPEGYSVSREKKERFSLILESASTNQTSMYLCASRARKNTEAFFGQGTRLTVV.

The chain links TRBV20-1 to TRBJ2-7; unclear D gene. V was pared by 5 bases and J by 2 bases, with 13 bases between. The germline CDR1 and CDR2 sequences are DFQATT and SNEGSKA (reference sequence). The CDR3 length is 13 residues. CDR3 region: CSAYPTLTYEQYF. Here the CDR3 DNA reads TGCAGTGCTTACCCGACACTTACCTACGAGCAGTACTTC.

This chain uses TRBV5-6 with TRBJ2-7, with a weak D call TRBD1 (5 bases). The CDR3 runs to 14 residues. Germline CDR1 reads SGHDT; CDR2 reads YYEEEE. Trimming cost V 2 bases and J 3 bases, with 12 bases left between them. The CDR3 region is CASSFVRAVYEQYF. The CDR3 DNA is TGTGCCAGCAGCTTTGTCAGGGCCGTCTACGAGCAGTACTTC. Filled out from reference TRBV5-6 and TRBJ2-7, the complete variable domain reads DAGVTQSPTHLIKTRGQQVTLRCSPKSGHDTVSWYQQALGQGPQFIFQYYEEEERQRGNFPDRFSGHQFPNYSSELNVNALLLGDSALYLCASSFVRAVYEQYFGPGTRLTVT.

This clonotype came up many times. The rearrangement joins TRBV15 to TRBJ2-7; a possible D gene is TRBD1 (6 bases). The CDR3 is 15 amino acids. The germline V and J ends were trimmed by 1 base and 1 base, with 11 bases remaining between them. Germline V lookup: CDR1 LNHNV, CDR2 YYDKDF (reference sequence). The CDR3 loop is CATSRVDRSSYEQYF. CDR3 nucleotides: TGTGCCACCAGCAGAGTAGACAGGTCTTCCTACGAGCAGTACTTC. Looking up the rest from reference TRBV15 and TRBJ2-7 gives the full variable domain: DAMVIQNPRYQVTQFGKPVTLSCSQTLNHNVMYWYQQKSSQAPKLLFHYYDKDFNNEADTPDNFQSRRPNTSFCFLDIRSPGLGDTAMYLCATSRVDRSSYEQYFGPGTRLTVT.

There are a few counts of this clonotype. This sequence joins TRBV7-2 and TRBJ2-6; 8 positions agree with TRBD1. Germline V CDR1 and CDR2: SGHTA, FQGNSA. The J segment lost 0 bases and the V segment lost 4 bases, leaving 11 bases of the junction unmatched. The CDR3 consists of 19 residues. DNA of the CDR3: TGTGCCAGCAGCTCGGACAGGGCATGGGTCCACTCTGGGGCCAACGTCCTGACTTTC. The encoded protein is CASSSDRAWVHSGANVLTF.

This clonotype was observed a handful of times. V gene TRBV28 combines with J gene TRBJ2-4; perhaps TRBD2 as D (7 bases). Germline CDR1 and CDR2: MDHEN and SYDVKM. With 9 bases removed from V and 3 bases from J, the gap between germline ends came to 18 bases. The CDR3 has 15 amino acids. CDR3 loop: CASFGLGGLKNIQYF. DNA for the CDR3: TGTGCCAGTTTTGGGCTGGGGGGGCTCAAAAACATTCAGTACTTC.

This clonotype was seen a few times. This CDR3 reads CASSLATGDTEAFF. In nucleotides, the CDR3 is TGCGCCAGCAGCTTGGCTACAGGGGACACTGAAGCTTTCTTT. The rearrangement links TRBV5-1 to TRBJ1-1; 7 nucleotides align to TRBD1. The length of the CDR3 is 14 residues. J lost 3 bases, V lost 0 bases, and 2 bases had no gene match. Per germline, CDR1 SGHRS and CDR2 YFSETQ. Using reference TRBV5-1 and TRBJ1-1 for the parts outside the CDR3, the full variable domain is KAGVTQTPRYLIKTRGQQVTLSCSPISGHRSVSWYQQTPGQGLQFLFEYFSETQRNKGNFPGRFSGRQFSNSRSEMNVSTLELGDSALYLCASSLATGDTEAFFGQGTRLTVV.

This clonotype was detected a few times. This chain links TRBV5-1 with TRBJ1-1, with a tentative D call TRBD1 (6 bases). Germline V lookup: CDR1 SGHRS, CDR2 YFSETQ. V gave up 4 bases and J gave up 1 base, with 11 bases separating them. CDR3 length equals 14 residues. CDR3 bases: TGCGCCAGCAGCCCCCAGGGGCCGAACACTGAAGCTTTCTTT. Translation: CASSPQGPNTEAFF.

The chain links TRBV4-2 to TRBJ1-1; TRBD1 is a possible D gene (5 bases). This CDR3 has 19 residues. The germline V and J ends were trimmed by 1 base and 4 bases, with 25 bases remaining between them. Germline V gives CDR1 LGHNA, CDR2 YNFKEQ. CDR3 sequence (DNA): TGTGCCAGCAGCCAAGTAACAAAACATTCCCCGGTGAGGGGCACTGAAGCTTTCTTT. It translates to CASSQVTKHSPVRGTEAFF.

V and J are TRBV7-6 and TRBJ1-2; TRBD1 might be the D (6 bases). Trimming stripped 5 bases from V and 4 bases from J, with 14 bases between. The germline V gene encodes CDR1 SGHVS and CDR2 FNYEAQ. The CDR3 contains 14 residues. This CDR3 reads CASSITETGYGYTF. The CDR3 DNA reads TGTGCCAGCAGCATAACAGAGACAGGCTATGGCTACACCTTC. Supplemented by reference TRBV7-6 and TRBJ1-2, the full variable domain reads GAGVSQSPRYKVTKRGQDVALRCDPISGHVSLYWYRQALGQGPEFLTYFNYEAQQDKSGLPNDRFSAERPEGSISTLTIQRTEQRDSAMYRCASSITETGYGYTFGSGTRLTVV.

J is TRBJ2-2 and V is TRBV20-1, with D maybe TRBD1 (5 bases). CDR3 length equals 14 residues. The ends were cut back, 4 bases at V and 5 bases at J, with 14 bases in the middle. The V gene's germline CDR1 is DFQATT and CDR2 SNEGSKA (reference sequence). The CDR3 DNA sequence: TGCAGTGCTAAGTCTCGACAGACTACCGGGGAGCTGTTTTTT. Translation gives CSAKSRQTTGELFF.

The V call is TRBV20-1, the J call TRBJ1-2; D call uncertain. The CDR3 length is 11 residues. CDR1 is DFQATT and CDR2 is SNEGSKA in the germline V gene (reference sequence). V lost 3 bases to trimming and J lost 6 bases, with 8 bases between them. CDR3 in amino acids: CSASKKDGYTF. CDR3 nucleotides: TGCAGTGCTAGCAAAAAGGATGGCTACACCTTC.

This clonotype was counted once. A single base separates this from a much larger clone, so it may be a read error. The chain uses TRBV7-2 and TRBJ2-1; D is ambiguous. Trimming removed 1 base at V and 3 bases at J, with 4 bases between. The CDR3 is 13 amino acids. Germline V gene lookup returns CDR1 SGHTA and CDR2 FQGNSA. CDR3 coding DNA: TGTGCCAGCAGCTTAGAACACTACAATGAGCAGTTCTTC. This gives the protein CASSLEHYNEQFF.

The rearrangement uses TRBV20-1 and TRBJ2-1, with 8 bases fitting TRBD2. The V and J ends lost 0 bases and 13 bases, in that order; junction bases with no gene match: 17. Germline CDR1 reads DFQATT; CDR2 reads SNEGSKA (reference sequence). This CDR3 comprises 16 residues. The CDR3 bases are TGCAGTGCTAGAGATCCAGCGGGGGCACCGGGAGAGACCCAGTTCTTC. Residues: CSARDPAGAPGETQFF.

This clonotype has only a few counts. The rearrangement joins TRBV18 to TRBJ2-1; D not resolved. Germline CDR1 and CDR2: KGHSH and LQKENI. Trimming left V 4 bases short and J 0 bases short, with 13 bases between. The CDR3 covers 16 residues. The CDR3 loop reads CASSRAPLSSYNEQFF. CDR3 sequence (DNA): TGTGCCAGCTCACGGGCCCCGCTTAGCTCCTACAATGAGCAGTTCTTC.

This clonotype showed up many times. V usage is TRBV20-1 and J usage is TRBJ2-7; possibly TRBD1 for D (6 bases). CDR1 and CDR2 from the germline V gene are DFQATT and SNEGSKA (reference sequence). Between the trimmed V and J ends, which lost 1 base and 1 base, there was a span of 11 bases. The CDR3 spans 14 residues. The CDR3 reads CSARVPGESYEQYF. In nucleotides, the CDR3 is TGCAGTGCTAGAGTCCCAGGGGAATCCTACGAGCAGTACTTC.

This clonotype was observed a handful of times. The gene calls are TRBV20-1 and TRBJ2-2, with D uncertain. From germline, CDR1 is DFQATT and CDR2 SNEGSKA (reference sequence). The germline V and J ends were trimmed by 2 bases and 8 bases, with 6 bases remaining between them. The CDR3 is made up of 11 amino acids. CDR3 nucleotide sequence: TGCAGTGCTAGAAGTAGGGGGGAGCTGTTTTTT. Amino acid sequence: CSARSRGELFF.

This clonotype was counted only a few times. V is TRBV20-1 and J is TRBJ2-7, with TRBD1 matching over 10 bases. Per germline, CDR1 DFQATT and CDR2 SNEGSKA (reference sequence). V gave up 0 bases and J gave up 2 bases; unmatched junction bases: 4. This CDR3 spans 15 amino acids. The CDR3 region has the DNA TGCAGTGCTAGAGAAGGACAGGGGGGGACCTACGAGCAGTACTTC. Protein sequence: CSAREGQGGTYEQYF.

The chain uses TRBV7-2 and TRBJ1-1, with a tentative D call TRBD1 (6 bases). V dropped 6 bases and J dropped 4 bases, with 18 bases sitting between them. Looked up from germline, CDR1 is SGHTA and CDR2 is FQGNSA. The CDR3 totals 15 residues. CDR3 bases: TGTGCCAGCAGTCAGGCGACAGGAATGCCCACTGAAGCTTTCTTT. Residues: CASSQATGMPTEAFF.

In its sample, this clonotype was seen a few times. This sequence joins TRBV3-1 and TRBJ2-3, with D unclear. The germline CDR1 and CDR2 sequences are LGHDT and YNNKEL (reference sequence). V was pared by 5 bases and J by 4 bases, with 13 bases between. The CDR3 consists of 14 residues. This CDR3 reads CASSKRSAADTQYF. The DNA for the CDR3 is TGTGCCAGCAGCAAGCGATCGGCTGCAGATACGCAGTATTTT.